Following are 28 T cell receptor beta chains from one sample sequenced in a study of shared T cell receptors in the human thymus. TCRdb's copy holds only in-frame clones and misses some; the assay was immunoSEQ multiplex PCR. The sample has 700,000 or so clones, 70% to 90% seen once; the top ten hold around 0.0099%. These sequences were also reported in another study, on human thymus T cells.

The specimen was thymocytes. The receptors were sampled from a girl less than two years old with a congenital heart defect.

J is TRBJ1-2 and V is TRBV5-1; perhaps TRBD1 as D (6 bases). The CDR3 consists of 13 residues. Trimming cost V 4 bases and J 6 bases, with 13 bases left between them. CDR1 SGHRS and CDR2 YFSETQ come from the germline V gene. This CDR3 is CASSPGGGHGYTF. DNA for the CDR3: TGCGCCAGCAGCCCCGGGGGGGGCCATGGCTACACCTTC.

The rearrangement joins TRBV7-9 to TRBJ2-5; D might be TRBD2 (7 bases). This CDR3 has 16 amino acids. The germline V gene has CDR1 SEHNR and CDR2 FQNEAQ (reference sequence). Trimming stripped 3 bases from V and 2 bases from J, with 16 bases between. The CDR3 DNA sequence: TGTGCCAGCAGCTTCCTTAAGGGGGGGCATCAAGAGACCCAGTACTTC. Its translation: CASSFLKGGHQETQYF.

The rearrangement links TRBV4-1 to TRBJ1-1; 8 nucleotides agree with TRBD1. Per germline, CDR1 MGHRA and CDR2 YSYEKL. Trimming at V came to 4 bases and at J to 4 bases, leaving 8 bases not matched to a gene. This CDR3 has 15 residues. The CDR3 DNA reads TGCGCCAGCAGCCGCCGGACAGGGCGATGCACTGAAGCTTTCTTT. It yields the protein CASSRRTGRCTEAFF.

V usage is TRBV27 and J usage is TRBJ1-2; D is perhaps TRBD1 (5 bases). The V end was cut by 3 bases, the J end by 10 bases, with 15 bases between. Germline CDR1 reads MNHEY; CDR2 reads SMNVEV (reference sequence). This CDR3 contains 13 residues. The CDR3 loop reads CASSFVGGANYTF. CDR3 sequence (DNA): TGTGCCAGCAGTTTCGTGGGAGGGGCCAACTACACCTTC.

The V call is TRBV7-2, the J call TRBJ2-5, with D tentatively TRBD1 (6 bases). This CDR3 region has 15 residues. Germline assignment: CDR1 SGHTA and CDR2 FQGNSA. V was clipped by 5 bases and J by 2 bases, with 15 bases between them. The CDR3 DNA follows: TGTGCCAGCAGCCCGAGGACAGCCCCGCAAGAGACCCAGTACTTC. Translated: CASSPRTAPQETQYF.

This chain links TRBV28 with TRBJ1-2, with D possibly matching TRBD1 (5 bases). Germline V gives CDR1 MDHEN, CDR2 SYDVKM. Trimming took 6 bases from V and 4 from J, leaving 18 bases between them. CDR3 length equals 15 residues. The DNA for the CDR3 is TGTGCCAGCAGCCCGAATCCAGGGAATCTCTATGGCTACACCTTC. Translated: CASSPNPGNLYGYTF.

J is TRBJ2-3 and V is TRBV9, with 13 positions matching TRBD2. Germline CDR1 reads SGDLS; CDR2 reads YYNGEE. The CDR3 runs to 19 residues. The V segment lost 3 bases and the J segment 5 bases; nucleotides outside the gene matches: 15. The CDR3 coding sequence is TGTGCCAGCAGCGGTTGGACTAGCGGGGGACCCGGGGGTAAAGATACGCAGTATTTT. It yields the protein CASSGWTSGGPGGKDTQYF.

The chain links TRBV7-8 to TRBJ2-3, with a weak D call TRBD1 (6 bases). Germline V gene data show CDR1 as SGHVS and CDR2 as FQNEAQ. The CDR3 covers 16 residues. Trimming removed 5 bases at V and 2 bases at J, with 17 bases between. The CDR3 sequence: CASSIRQESITDTQYF. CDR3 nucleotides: TGTGCCAGCAGCATCAGACAGGAGTCAATCACAGATACGCAGTATTTT.

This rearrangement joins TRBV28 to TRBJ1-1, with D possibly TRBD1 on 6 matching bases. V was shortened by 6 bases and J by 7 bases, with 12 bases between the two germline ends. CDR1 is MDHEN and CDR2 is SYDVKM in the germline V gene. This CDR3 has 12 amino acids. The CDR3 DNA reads TGTGCCAGCAGCGGGGACACCCATGAAGCTTTCTTT. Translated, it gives CASSGDTHEAFF.

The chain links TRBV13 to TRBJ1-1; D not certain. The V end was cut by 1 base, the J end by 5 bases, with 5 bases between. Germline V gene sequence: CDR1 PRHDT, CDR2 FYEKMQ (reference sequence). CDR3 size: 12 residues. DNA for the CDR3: TGTGCCAGCAGCTTAGCCCTTACTGAAGCTTTCTTT. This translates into CASSLALTEAFF.

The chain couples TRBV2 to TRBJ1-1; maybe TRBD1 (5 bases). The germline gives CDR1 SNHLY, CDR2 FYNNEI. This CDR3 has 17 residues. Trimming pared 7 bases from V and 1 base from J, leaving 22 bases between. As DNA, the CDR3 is TGTGCCAGCAATGACCAGGGTTGGTTGGCGTGGAACACTGAAGCTTTCTTT. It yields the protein CASNDQGWLAWNTEAFF.

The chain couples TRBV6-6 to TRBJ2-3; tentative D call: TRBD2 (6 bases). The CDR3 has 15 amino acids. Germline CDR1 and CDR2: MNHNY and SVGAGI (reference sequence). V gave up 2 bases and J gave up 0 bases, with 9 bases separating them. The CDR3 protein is CASSYAGISTDTQYF. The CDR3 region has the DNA TGTGCCAGCAGTTACGCGGGGATTAGCACAGATACGCAGTATTTT.

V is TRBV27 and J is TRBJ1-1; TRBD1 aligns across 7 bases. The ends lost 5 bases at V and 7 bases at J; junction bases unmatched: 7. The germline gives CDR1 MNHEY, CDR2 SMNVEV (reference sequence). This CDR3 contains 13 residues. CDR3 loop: CASSSYQGDEAFF. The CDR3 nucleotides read TGTGCCAGCAGTAGTTACCAGGGGGATGAAGCTTTCTTT.

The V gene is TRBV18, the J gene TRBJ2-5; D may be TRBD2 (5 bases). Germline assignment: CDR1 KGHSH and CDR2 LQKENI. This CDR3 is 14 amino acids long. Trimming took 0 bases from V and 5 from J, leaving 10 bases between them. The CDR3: CASSPPPERETQYF. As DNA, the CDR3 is TGTGCCAGCTCACCACCGCCGGAGCGGGAGACCCAGTACTTC.

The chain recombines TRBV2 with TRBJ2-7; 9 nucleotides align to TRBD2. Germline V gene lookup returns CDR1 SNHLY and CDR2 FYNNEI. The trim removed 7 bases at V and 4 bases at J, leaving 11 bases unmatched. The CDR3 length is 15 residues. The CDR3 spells CASTTDGLAGYEQYF. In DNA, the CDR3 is TGTGCCAGCACCACGGACGGGCTAGCGGGGTACGAGCAGTACTTC.

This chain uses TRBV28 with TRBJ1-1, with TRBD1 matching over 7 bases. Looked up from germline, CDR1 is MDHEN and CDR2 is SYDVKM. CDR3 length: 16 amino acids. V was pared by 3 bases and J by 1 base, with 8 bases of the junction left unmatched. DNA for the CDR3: TGTGCCAGCAGTTTCGGGAGGGGGCAAAGGAACACTGAAGCTTTCTTT. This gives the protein CASSFGRGQRNTEAFF.

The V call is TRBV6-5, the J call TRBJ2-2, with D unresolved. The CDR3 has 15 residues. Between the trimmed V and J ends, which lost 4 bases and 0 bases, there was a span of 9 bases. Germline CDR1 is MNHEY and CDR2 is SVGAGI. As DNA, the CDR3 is TGTGCCAGCAGTTTAGTCATCGCGAACACCGGGGAGCTGTTTTTT. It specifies CASSLVIANTGELFF.

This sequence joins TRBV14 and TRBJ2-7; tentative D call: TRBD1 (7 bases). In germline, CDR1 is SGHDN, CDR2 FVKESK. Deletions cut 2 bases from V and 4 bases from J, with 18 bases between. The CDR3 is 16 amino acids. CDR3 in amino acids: CASSQSRAGGIYEQYF. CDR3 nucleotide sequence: TGTGCCAGCAGCCAATCCCGGGCAGGGGGGATTTACGAGCAGTACTTC.

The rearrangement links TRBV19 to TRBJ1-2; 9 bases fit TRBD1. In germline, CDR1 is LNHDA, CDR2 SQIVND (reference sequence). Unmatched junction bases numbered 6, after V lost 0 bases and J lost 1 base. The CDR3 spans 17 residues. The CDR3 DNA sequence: TGTGCCAGTAGTATAGAGGGACAGGGAAATAGTAACTATGGCTACACCTTC. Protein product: CASSIEGQGNSNYGYTF.

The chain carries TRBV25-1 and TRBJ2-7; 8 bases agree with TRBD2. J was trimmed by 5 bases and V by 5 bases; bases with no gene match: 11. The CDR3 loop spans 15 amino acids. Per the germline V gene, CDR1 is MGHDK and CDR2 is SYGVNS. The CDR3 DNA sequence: TGTGCCAGCAGTCCAAGGGCGGGGGGAACCAACGAGCAGTACTTC. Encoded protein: CASSPRAGGTNEQYF.

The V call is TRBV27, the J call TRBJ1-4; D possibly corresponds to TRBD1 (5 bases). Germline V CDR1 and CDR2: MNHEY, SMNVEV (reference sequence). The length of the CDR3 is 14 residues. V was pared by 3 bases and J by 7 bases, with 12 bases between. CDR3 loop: CASSFLARAEKLFF. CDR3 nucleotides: TGTGCCAGCAGTTTCCTGGCCAGGGCTGAAAAACTGTTTTTT.

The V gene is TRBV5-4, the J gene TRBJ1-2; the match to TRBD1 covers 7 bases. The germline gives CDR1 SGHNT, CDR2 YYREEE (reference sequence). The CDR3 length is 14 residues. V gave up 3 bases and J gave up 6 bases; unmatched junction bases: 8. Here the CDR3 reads CASSYRQGVDGYTF. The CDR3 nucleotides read TGTGCCAGCAGCTATAGACAGGGAGTAGATGGCTACACCTTC.

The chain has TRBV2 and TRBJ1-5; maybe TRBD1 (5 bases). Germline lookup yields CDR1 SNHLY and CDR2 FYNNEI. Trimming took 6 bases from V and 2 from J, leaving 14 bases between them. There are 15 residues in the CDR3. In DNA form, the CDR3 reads TGTGCCAGCAGGCCCAGGGCAGGCGGCAATCAGCCCCAGCATTTT. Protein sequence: CASRPRAGGNQPQHF.

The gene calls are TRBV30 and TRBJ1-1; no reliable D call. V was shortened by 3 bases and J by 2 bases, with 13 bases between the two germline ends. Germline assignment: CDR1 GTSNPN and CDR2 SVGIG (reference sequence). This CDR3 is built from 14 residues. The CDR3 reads CAWRARGRNTEAFF. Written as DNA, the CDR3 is TGTGCCTGGAGGGCGCGGGGTAGAAACACTGAAGCTTTCTTT.

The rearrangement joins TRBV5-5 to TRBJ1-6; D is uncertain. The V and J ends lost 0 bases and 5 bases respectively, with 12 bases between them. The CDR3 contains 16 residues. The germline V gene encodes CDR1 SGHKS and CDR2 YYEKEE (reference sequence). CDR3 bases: TGTGCCAGCAGCTTGGTGGTCAGGCCGGATAATTCACCCCTCCACTTT. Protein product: CASSLVVRPDNSPLHF.

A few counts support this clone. In nucleotides, the CDR3 is TGTGCCAGTAGTCCAAGGACAGAAATGAACACTGAAGCTTTCTTT. Translation gives CASSPRTEMNTEAFF. The V call is TRBV19, the J call TRBJ1-1, with D possibly matching TRBD1 (6 bases). The CDR3 runs to 15 residues. Trimming left V 5 bases short and J 0 bases short, with 13 bases between. Germline values: CDR1 LNHDA, CDR2 SQIVND (reference sequence). Combining the CDR3 with reference TRBV19 and TRBJ1-1 gives the whole variable domain DGGITQSPKYLFRKEGQNVTLSCEQNLNHDAMYWYRQDPGQGLRLIYYSQIVNDFQKGDIAEGYSVSREKKESFPLTVTSAQKNPTAFYLCASSPRTEMNTEAFFGQGTRLTVV.

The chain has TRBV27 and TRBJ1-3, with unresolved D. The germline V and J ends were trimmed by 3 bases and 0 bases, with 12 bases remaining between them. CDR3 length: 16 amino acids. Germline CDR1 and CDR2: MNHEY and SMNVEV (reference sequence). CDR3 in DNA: TGTGCCAGCAGTTTGGGCAGGCCCGTCTCTGGAAACACCATATATTTT. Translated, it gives CASSLGRPVSGNTIYF.

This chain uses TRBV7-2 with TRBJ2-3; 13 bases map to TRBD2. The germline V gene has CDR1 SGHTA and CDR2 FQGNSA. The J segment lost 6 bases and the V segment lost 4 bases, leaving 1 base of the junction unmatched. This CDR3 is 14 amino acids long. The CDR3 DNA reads TGTGCCAGCAGCTGGGGACTAGCGGGGGATACGCAGTATTTT. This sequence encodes CASSWGLAGDTQYF.